The 6 T cell receptor beta chains below come from one sample, sequenced in a study of T cell changes during pregnancy in multiple sclerosis. Produced via immunoSEQ multiplex PCR; TCRdb's table is partial and in-frame only. The sample consists of fewer than 40,000 clones, almost 90% of them appearing once. Sequenced here: CD8+ T cells from peripheral blood mononuclear cells, sampled after pregnancy. The receptors originated from a female donor with multiple sclerosis, enrolled in a pregnancy study.

This sequence joins TRBV4-1 and TRBJ2-5, with 7 nucleotides matching TRBD2. The CDR3 runs to 15 residues. Germline CDR1 MGHRA, CDR2 YSYEKL. V shed 1 base, J shed 5 bases, and the junction held 7 bases outside the gene matches. The CDR3 DNA follows: TGCGCCAGCAGCCAAGCTATACTAGCGAGCGAGACCCAGTACTTC. Its protein is CASSQAILASETQYF.

This chain links TRBV19 with TRBJ2-5; 10 bases align to TRBD2. V lost 4 bases, J lost 4 bases, and 12 bases stayed unmatched. Per the germline V gene, CDR1 is LNHDA and CDR2 is SQIVND (reference sequence). The CDR3 runs to 17 residues. CDR3: CASSTLRSGGARETQYF. For the CDR3, the DNA is TGTGCCAGTAGTACCCTCAGGAGCGGGGGGGCCCGAGAGACCCAGTACTTC. The full variable domain, its missing parts supplied by reference TRBV19 and TRBJ2-5, is DGGITQSPKYLFRKEGQNVTLSCEQNLNHDAMYWYRQDPGQGLRLIYYSQIVNDFQKGDIAEGYSVSREKKESFPLTVTSAQKNPTAFYLCASSTLRSGGARETQYFGPGTRLLVL.

This clone is medium-sized in the sample. The chain recombines TRBV7-6 with TRBJ2-7, with 9 bases lining up with TRBD1. Germline CDR1 reads SGHVS; CDR2 reads FNYEAQ. Trimming removed 5 bases from V and 7 bases from J; junction bases left unmatched: 9. The length of the CDR3 is 14 residues. Here the CDR3 DNA reads TGTGCCAGCAGCGCAGCGGGACAGGGAAGGGAGCAGTACTTC. Its translation: CASSAAGQGREQYF. Complete variable domain (other parts from reference TRBV7-6 and TRBJ2-7): GAGVSQSPRYKVTKRGQDVALRCDPISGHVSLYWYRQALGQGPEFLTYFNYEAQQDKSGLPNDRFSAERPEGSISTLTIQRTEQRDSAMYRCASSAAGQGREQYFGPGTRLTVT.

This clone was picked up a small number of times. V usage is TRBV4-3 and J usage is TRBJ1-1; 9 bases map to TRBD1. This CDR3 is built from 13 residues. Losses at the gene ends were 1 base for V and 6 bases for J; bases not matched to a gene: 0. The germline V gene encodes CDR1 LGHNA and CDR2 YSLEER. CDR3 amino acids: CASSQGTGAEAFF. CDR3 DNA sequence: TGCGCCAGCAGCCAAGGGACAGGGGCTGAAGCTTTCTTT.

This clone was seen only once. The chain carries TRBV7-8 and TRBJ2-7; 7 positions agree with TRBD1. V trimming: 5 bases; J trimming: 4 bases; junction bases outside the gene matches: 8. This CDR3 spans 14 amino acids. Per germline, CDR1 SGHVS and CDR2 FQNEAQ. In DNA form, the CDR3 reads TGTGCCAGCAGCCACCGACAGGGACCATACGAGCAGTACTTC. It encodes CASSHRQGPYEQYF.

The chain employs TRBV27 and TRBJ2-2; 10 nucleotides align to TRBD1. Germline V gives CDR1 MNHEY, CDR2 SMNVEV (reference sequence). Trimming cost V 5 bases and J 6 bases; bases outside gene matches: 6. This CDR3 has 15 residues. DNA of the CDR3: TGTGCCAGCAGTCCCACAGGGACAGGGGCCGGGGAGCTGTTTTTT. This encodes CASSPTGTGAGELFF.